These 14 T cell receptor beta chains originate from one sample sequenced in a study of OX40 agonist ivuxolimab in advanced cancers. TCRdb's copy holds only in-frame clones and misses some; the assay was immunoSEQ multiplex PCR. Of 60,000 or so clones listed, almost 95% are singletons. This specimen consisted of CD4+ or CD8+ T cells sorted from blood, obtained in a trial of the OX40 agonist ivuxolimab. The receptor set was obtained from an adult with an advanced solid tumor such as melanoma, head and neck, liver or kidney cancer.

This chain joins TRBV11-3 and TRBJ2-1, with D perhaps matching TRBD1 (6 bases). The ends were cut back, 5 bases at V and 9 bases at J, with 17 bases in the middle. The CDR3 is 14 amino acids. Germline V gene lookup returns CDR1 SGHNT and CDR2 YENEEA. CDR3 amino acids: CASSLKQGWGEQFF. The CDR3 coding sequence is TGTGCCAGCAGCCTCAAACAGGGATGGGGTGAGCAGTTCTTC. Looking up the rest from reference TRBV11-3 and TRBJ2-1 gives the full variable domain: EAGVVQSPRYKIIEKKQPVAFWCNPISGHNTLYWYLQNLGQGPELLIRYENEEAVDDSQLPKDRFSAERLKGVDSTLKIQPAELGDSAVYLCASSLKQGWGEQFFGPGTRLTVL.

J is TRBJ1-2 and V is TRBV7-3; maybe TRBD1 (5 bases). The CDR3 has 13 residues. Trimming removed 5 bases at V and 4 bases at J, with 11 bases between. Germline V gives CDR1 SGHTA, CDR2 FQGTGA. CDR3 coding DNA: TGTGCCAGCAGCCATACAGGATTCTATGGCTACACCTTC. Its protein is CASSHTGFYGYTF.

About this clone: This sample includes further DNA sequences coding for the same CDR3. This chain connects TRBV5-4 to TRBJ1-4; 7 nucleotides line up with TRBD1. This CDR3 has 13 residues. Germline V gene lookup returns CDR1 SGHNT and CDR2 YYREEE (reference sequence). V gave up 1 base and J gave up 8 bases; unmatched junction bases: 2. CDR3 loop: CASSLQGGEKLFF. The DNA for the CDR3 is TGTGCCAGCAGCTTGCAGGGGGGAGAAAAACTGTTTTTT.

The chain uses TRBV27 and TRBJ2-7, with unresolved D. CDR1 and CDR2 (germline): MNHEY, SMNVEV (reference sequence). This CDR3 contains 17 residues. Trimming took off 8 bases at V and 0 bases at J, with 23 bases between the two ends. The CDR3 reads CASFIRWSDEPSYEQYF. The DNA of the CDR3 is TGTGCCAGCTTTATCAGATGGTCGGACGAGCCCTCCTACGAGCAGTACTTC.

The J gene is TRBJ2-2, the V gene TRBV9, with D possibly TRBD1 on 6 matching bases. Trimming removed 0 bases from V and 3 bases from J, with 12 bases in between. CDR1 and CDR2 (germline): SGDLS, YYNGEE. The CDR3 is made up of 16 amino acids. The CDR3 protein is CASSVARQEYTGELFF. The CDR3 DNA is TGTGCCAGCAGCGTAGCTAGACAGGAATACACCGGGGAGCTGTTTTTT.

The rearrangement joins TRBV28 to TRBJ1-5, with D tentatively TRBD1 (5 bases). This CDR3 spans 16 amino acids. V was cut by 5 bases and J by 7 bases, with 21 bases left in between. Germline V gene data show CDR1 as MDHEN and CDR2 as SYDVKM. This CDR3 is CASSPLIRGVGQPQHF. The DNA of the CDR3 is TGTGCCAGCAGTCCCTTAATTAGGGGAGTGGGCCAGCCCCAGCATTTT.

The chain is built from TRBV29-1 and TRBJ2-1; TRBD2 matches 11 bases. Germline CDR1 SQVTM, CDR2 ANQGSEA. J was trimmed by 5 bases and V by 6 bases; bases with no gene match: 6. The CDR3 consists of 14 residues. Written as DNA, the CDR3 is TGCAGCGTGGACGGACTAGCGGGTCACAATGAGCAGTTCTTC. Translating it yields CSVDGLAGHNEQFF.

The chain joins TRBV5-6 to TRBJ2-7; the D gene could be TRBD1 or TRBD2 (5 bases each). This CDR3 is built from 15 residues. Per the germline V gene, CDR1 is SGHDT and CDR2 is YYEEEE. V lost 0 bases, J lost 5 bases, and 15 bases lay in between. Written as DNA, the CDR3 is TGTGCCAGCAGCTTGGGGGGGTACGTTCGGGACGAGCAGTACTTC. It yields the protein CASSLGGYVRDEQYF.

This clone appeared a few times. DNA of the CDR3: TGTGCCAGCAGTCCGCACTATGGAAACACTGAAGCTTTCTTT. It translates to CASSPHYGNTEAFF. The rearrangement links TRBV27 to TRBJ1-1; D is uncertain. The V gene lost 5 bases and the J gene lost 2 bases, with 12 bases spanning the gap. CDR3 length: 14 amino acids. CDR1 MNHEY and CDR2 SMNVEV come from the germline V gene (reference sequence).

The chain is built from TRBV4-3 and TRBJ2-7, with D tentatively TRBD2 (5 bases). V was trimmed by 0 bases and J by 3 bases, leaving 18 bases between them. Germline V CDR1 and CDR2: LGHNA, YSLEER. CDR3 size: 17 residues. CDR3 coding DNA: TGCGCCAGCAGCCAAGATCTTGACTACGCCCTTATCTACGAGCAGTACTTC. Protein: CASSQDLDYALIYEQYF.

The CDR3 DNA sequence: TGTGCCAGCAGCCCGATAGACCGAATTGGCCCAGATACGCAGTATTTT. This sequence encodes CASSPIDRIGPDTQYF. The rearrangement uses TRBV11-3 and TRBJ2-3; D remains ambiguous. V was trimmed by 5 bases and J by 4 bases, leaving 19 bases between them. Germline V gene lookup returns CDR1 SGHNT and CDR2 YENEEA. The CDR3 totals 16 residues.

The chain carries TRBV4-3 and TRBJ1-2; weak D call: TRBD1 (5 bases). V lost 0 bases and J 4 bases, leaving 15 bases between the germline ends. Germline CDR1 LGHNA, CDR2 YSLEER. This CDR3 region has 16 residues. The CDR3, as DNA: TGCGCCAGCAGCCAAGATACGTCAGGGAAGGGCTATGGCTACACCTTC. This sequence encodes CASSQDTSGKGYGYTF.

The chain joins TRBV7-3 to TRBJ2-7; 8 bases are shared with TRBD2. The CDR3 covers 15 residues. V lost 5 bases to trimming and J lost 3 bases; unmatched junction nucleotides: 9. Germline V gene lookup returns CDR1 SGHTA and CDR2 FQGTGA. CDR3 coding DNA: TGTGCCAGCAGCCTAAGGGGGACTAGTCTCTACGAGCAGTACTTC. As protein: CASSLRGTSLYEQYF.

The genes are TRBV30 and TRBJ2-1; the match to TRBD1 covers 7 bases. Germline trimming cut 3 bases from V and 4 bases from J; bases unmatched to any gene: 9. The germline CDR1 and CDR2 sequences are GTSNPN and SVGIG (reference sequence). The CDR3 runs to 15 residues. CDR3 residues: CAWSQGDSGYNEQFF. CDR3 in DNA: TGTGCCTGGAGCCAGGGGGATTCCGGTTACAATGAGCAGTTCTTC.